This T cell receptor beta chain stems from a study of OX40 agonist ivuxolimab in advanced cancers. Overall study: The patients received agonistic anti-OX40 (CD134) antibody ivuxolimab. Therapy given before enrollment (anti-PD-1, anti-PD-L1 or anti-CTLA-4) was allowed, and over 35% had some. Partial responses, seen in three patients, involved one hepatocellular carcinoma and two cutaneous melanomas.

V lost 1 base and J 0 bases, leaving 11 bases between the germline ends. Germline V CDR1 and CDR2: SNHLY, FYNNEI. The CDR3 is made up of 16 amino acids. Produced via immunoSEQ multiplex PCR; TCRdb's table is partial and in-frame only. The sample holds about 69,000 clones, more than 85% seen once. The material sequenced was CD4+ or CD8+ T cells sorted from blood, taken in a trial of the OX40 agonist ivuxolimab. The V gene is TRBV2, the J gene TRBJ2-3; no definite D call. This TCR was recovered from an adult with an advanced solid tumor such as melanoma, head and neck, liver or kidney cancer. CDR3 protein: CASSEGGAFSTDTQYF. The CDR3 DNA follows: TGTGCCAGCAGTGAAGGTGGTGCGTTTAGCACAGATACGCAGTATTTT. The variable domain in full, completed from reference TRBV2 and TRBJ2-3, reads EPEVTQTPSHQVTQMGQEVILRCVPISNHLYFYWYRQILGQKVEFLVSFYNNEISEKSEIFDDQFSVERPDGSNFTLKIRSTKLEDSAMYFCASSEGGAFSTDTQYFGPGTRLTVL.